Below are 2 T cell receptor beta chains sequenced from a single sample in a study of T cells in Graves' hyperthyroidism and ophthalmopathy. TCR beta CDR3 sequences were amplified from RNA transcripts. HTBI primers were the set used in a first-round RT-PCR of the TCR CDR3. From the multiplex PCR reads, TCRdb called clonotypes with MiXCR, one entry per CDR3 protein. Among fewer than 800,000 distinct CDR3 sequences listed, about 17% were seen once. Sequenced material: blood. These receptors were obtained from a man aged 18 to 35 with Graves' hyperthyroidism.

This clonotype was recorded a few times. The CDR3 reads CATSRATNNEQFF. The CDR3 DNA reads TGTGCCACCAGCAGAGCCACAAACAATGAGCAGTTCTTC. This rearrangement joins TRBV15 to TRBJ2-1, with no clear D. The CDR3 covers 13 residues. V gave up 1 base and J gave up 5 bases, with 6 bases separating them. Germline CDR1 is LNHNV and CDR2 is YYDKDF (reference sequence).

This clonotype was recorded at least ten times. The chain combines TRBV5-5 with TRBJ1-2; D not resolved. V lost 3 bases and J 4 bases, leaving 16 bases between the germline ends. The length of the CDR3 is 15 residues. Germline CDR1 reads SGHKS; CDR2 reads YYEKEE (reference sequence). The CDR3 spells CASSSAGPQAYGYTF. The CDR3, as DNA: TGTGCCAGCAGCTCAGCCGGGCCTCAGGCCTATGGCTACACCTTC.